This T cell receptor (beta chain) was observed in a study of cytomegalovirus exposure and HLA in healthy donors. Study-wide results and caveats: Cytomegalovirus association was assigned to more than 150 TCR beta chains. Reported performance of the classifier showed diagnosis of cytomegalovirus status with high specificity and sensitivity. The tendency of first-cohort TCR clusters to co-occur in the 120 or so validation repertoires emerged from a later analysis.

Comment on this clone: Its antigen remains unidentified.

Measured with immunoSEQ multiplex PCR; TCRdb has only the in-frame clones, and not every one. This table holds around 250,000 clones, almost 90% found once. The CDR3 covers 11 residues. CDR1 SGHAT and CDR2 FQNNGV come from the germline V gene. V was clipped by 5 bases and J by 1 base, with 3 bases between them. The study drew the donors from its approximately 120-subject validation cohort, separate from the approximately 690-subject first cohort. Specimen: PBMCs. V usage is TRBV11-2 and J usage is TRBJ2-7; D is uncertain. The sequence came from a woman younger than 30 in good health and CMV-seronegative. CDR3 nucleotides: TGTGCCAGCAGCCCGTCCTACGAGCAGTACTTC. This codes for CASSPSYEQYF.